This TCR beta chain was sequenced in a study of blood T cell repertoires in COVID-19. At the level of the study: COVID-19 samples collected from the United States, Italy and Spain covered acute and convalescent phases. In each case, the material was cDNA or gDNA derived from T cells, B-cell-depleted T cells, or PBMCs.

In the source study's methods: Amplification of reference gene primers provided the estimated nucleated cell counts. Generated by immunoSEQ multiplex PCR, the TCRdb table keeps only in-frame clones and is missing some. The D gene and trimming were derived from the DNA, and the V and J assignments and clone size from that table. The sample lists around 290,000 clones; 80% to 90% were seen once. Germline CDR1 and CDR2: SGHAT and FQNNGV. Unmatched junction bases numbered 6, after V lost 8 bases and J lost 3 bases. CDR3 size: 13 residues. The source material was peripheral blood. V usage is TRBV11-2 and J usage is TRBJ2-5, with 7 bases aligning to TRBD2. The sequence was obtained from a man aged 35 to 55 with acute or convalescent COVID-19. The CDR3 loop reads CASGLGAEETQYF. The DNA of the CDR3 is TGTGCCAGCGGACTAGGGGCCGAAGAGACCCAGTACTTC.